The clone carrying this T cell receptor (beta chain) occurred once. Its specificity is unknown. The total RNA that was extracted per sample amounted to at least 5.5 micrograms. These data originate in a study of blood T cells in healthy people across ages. Findings of the study overall: A greater number of naive CD4+ cells and higher diversity distinguished long-lived donors from aged donors. The study lacked donor CMV status, which possibly confounded expanded clonotype changes. Conclusively comparing naive with antigen-experienced cells was impossible with unsorted PBMCs.

Germline V gene lookup returns CDR1 SEHNR and CDR2 FQNEAQ (reference sequence). CDR3 length: 13 residues. V shed 7 bases and J shed 5 bases, with 12 bases lying between them. A J-beta primer mix and a sample-barcoded 5' primer were used in a second PCR of roughly 7 to 12 cycles. TCRdb redid the calling of the 5' RACE reads with MiXCR, one entry per CDR3 protein. The table includes over 1,500,000 distinct CDR3 sequences, around 48% detected once. The clonotype was recovered from a middle-aged woman in good health. The sample was blood. The chain is built from TRBV7-9 and TRBJ2-1; no clear D. CDR3 nucleotides: TGTGCCAGCATCGAGCTGGGTAACAATGAGCAGTTCTTC. As protein: CASIELGNNEQFF. Variable domain in full (rest from reference TRBV7-9 and TRBJ2-1): DTGVSQNPRHKITKRGQNVTFRCDPISEHNRLYWYRQTLGQGPEFLTYFQNEAQLEKSRLLSDRFSAERPKGSFSTLEIQRTEQGDSAMYLCASIELGNNEQFFGPGTRLTVL.